Given below is one T cell receptor (beta chain) in context. Antigen specificity is unknown. The method was immunoSEQ multiplex PCR; TCRdb's version includes in-frame clones alone and lacks a portion of them. The sample has over 150,000 clones, roughly 90% seen once. The sample originates from a study of T cell responses to AZD1222 COVID-19 vaccine. Study overall: Second doses at about 4 or about 12 weeks were pooled.

General study findings and limits: Only a handful of people who got AZD1222 tested seropositive at baseline.

This receptor was taken from an adult in good health. The input for sequencing was peripheral blood, taken on day 0 of AZD1222 vaccination.

CDR3 nucleotide sequence: TGTGCCATCCGCCTGAACACTGAAGCTTTCTTT. This gives the protein CAIRLNTEAFF. This rearrangement joins TRBV28 to TRBJ1-1; D gene uncertain. The CDR3 sequence is 11 residues long. In germline, CDR1 is MDHEN, CDR2 SYDVKM. The germline V and J ends were trimmed by 10 bases and 0 bases, with 6 bases remaining between them. Full variable domain (rest looked up from reference TRBV28 and TRBJ1-1): DVKVTQSSRYLVKRTGEKVFLECVQDMDHENMFWYRQDPGLGLRLIYFSYDVKMKEKGDIPEGYSVSREKKERFSLILESASTNQTSMYLCAIRLNTEAFFGQGTRLTVV.